This record concerns one T cell receptor (beta chain) sequence. This record comes from a study of blood T cell repertoires in COVID-19. TCRdb's table, derived via immunoSEQ multiplex PCR, lists solely in-frame clones and lacks some. Found here are over 200,000 clones, approximately 84% of them singletons; the top ten hold 7.5% to 8%. CDR1 is MDHEN and CDR2 is SYDVKM in the germline V gene. CDR3 length: 16 residues. V gave up 1 base and J gave up 5 bases, with 17 bases separating them. V gene TRBV28 combines with J gene TRBJ1-2; D is perhaps TRBD1 (5 bases). The sequencing input was peripheral blood. This clonotype was obtained from a woman between 50 and 59 years old with active or convalescent COVID-19. CDR3 in DNA: TGTGCCAGCAGTTTATCGGGGGTCTCTCGACTTTATGGCTACACCTTC. The encoded protein is CASSLSGVSRLYGYTF.